The T cell receptor beta chain described here comes from a study of blood T cell repertoires in COVID-19. Whole-study context: The cDNA or gDNA used as material had been derived from T cells, B-cell-depleted T cells, or PBMCs.

Assay: immunoSEQ multiplex PCR; the TCRdb copy retains only in-frame clones and omits some. The sample includes fewer than 350,000 clones, 87% of them seen just once. Two negative PCRs, clearance, or symptom resolution were required of recovered Cohort 3 donors. The CDR3 consists of 15 residues. Looked up from germline, CDR1 is MNHEY and CDR2 is SMNVEV (reference sequence). V was shortened by 5 bases and J by 7 bases, with 21 bases between the two germline ends. This receptor was taken from a woman aged 35 to 49 who had recovered from COVID-19. Sequencing was done on a sample of PBMCs or T cells enriched from blood (not recorded which). J is TRBJ2-7 and V is TRBV27; a weak D match, TRBD2 (6 bases). CDR3 sequence: CASSPLATSLTEQYF. The CDR3 DNA is TGTGCCAGCAGTCCACTAGCCACCTCATTAACGGAGCAGTACTTC.